This TCR beta chain appears in the sequencing data of a study of PD-1 blockade in classical Hodgkin lymphoma. Background on the study: Nivolumab dosed at 3 mg/kg went to patients intravenously every 2 weeks.

General observations from the study: Compared with baseline, CD4+ but not CD8+ TCR diversity had risen significantly by C4D1.

Data came from immunoSEQ multiplex PCR; TCRdb stores just in-frame clones and leaves some out. Seen here are about 27,000 clones, 65% to 80% observed once, and the top ten hold around 2.4%. Relapse after autologous stem cell transplantation occurred in every patient, and brentuximab vedotin exposure varied. Isolation of CD4+ T cells from thawed PBMCs was performed by magnetic negative selection. Of note for this clone: Its specificity is unknown.

Germline CDR1 and CDR2: SGHTA and FQGNSA. V was clipped by 3 bases and J by 2 bases, with 15 bases between them. The CDR3 is made up of 16 amino acids. Sequencing used CD4+ T cells from blood, obtained at baseline. The source is a human donor with classical Hodgkin lymphoma. The gene calls are TRBV7-2 and TRBJ2-3; possible D gene TRBD1, 5 bases. Here the CDR3 reads CASSFGGAKNTDTQYF. DNA for the CDR3: TGTGCCAGCAGCTTCGGTGGGGCCAAAAACACAGATACGCAGTATTTT.